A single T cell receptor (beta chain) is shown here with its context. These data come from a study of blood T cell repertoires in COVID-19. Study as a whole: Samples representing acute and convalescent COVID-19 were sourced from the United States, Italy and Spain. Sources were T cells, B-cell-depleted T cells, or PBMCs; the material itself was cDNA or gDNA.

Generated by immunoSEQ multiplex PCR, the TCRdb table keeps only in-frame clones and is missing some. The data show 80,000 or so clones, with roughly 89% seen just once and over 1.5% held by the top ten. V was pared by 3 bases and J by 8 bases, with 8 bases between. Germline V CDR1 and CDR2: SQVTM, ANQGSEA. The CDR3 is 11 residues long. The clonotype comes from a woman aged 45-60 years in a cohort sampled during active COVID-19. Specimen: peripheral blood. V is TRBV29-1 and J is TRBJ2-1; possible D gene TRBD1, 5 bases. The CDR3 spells CSVDRVDEQFF. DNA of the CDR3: TGCAGCGTTGACAGGGTGGATGAGCAGTTCTTC.